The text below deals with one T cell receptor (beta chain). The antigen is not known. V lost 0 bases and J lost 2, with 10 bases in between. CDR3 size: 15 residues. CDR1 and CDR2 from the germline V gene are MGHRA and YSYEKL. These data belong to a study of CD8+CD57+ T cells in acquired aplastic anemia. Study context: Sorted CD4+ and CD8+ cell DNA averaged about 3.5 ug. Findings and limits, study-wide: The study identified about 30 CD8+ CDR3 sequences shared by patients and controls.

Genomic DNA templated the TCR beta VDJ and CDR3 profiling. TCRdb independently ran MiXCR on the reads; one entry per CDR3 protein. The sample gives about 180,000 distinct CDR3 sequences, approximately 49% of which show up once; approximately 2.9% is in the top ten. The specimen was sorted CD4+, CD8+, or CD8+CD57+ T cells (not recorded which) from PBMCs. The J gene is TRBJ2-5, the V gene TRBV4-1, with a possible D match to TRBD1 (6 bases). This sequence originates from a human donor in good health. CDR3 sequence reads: CASSQERDIQETQYF. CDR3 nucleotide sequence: TGCGCCAGCAGCCAAGAACGGGACATTCAAGAGACCCAGTACTTC.